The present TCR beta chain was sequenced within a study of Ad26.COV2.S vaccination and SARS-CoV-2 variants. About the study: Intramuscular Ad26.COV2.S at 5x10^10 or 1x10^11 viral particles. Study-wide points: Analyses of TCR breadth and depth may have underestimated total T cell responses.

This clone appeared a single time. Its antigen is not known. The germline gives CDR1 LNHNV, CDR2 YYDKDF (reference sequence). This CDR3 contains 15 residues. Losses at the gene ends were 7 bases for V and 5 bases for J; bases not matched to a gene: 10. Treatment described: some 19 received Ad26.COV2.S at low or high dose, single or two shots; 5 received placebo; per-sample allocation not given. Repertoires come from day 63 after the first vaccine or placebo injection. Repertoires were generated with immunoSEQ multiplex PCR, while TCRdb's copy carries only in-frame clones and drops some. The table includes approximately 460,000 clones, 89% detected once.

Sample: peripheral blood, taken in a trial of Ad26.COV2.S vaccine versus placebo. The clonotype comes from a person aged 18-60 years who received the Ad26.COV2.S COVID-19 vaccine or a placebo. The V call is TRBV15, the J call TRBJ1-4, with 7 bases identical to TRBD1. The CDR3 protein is CATKYRDSINEKLFF. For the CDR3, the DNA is TGTGCCACCAAGTACCGGGACAGCATCAATGAAAAACTGTTTTTT.